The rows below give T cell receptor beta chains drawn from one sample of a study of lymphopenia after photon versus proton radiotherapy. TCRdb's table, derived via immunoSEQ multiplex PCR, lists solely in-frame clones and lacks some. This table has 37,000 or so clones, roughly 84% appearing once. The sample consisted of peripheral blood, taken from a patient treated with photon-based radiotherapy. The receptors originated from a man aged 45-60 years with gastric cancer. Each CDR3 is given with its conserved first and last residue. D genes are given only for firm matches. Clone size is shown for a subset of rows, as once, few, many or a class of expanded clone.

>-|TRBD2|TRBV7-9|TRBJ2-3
CASSAAGVGDTQYF
TGTGCCAGCAGCGCTGCGGGGGTTGGAGATACGCAGTATTTT
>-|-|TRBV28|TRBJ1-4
CASSHRTDLEKLFF
TGTGCCAGCAGTCACCGGACAGATCTTGAAAAACTGTTTTTT
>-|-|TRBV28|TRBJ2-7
CASSFSPPEAGEQYF
TGTGCCAGCAGTTTTTCCCCTCCGGAGGCGGGCGAGCAGTACTTC
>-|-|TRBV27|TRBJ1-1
CASSLEGRARGEAFF
TGTGCCAGCAGTCTAGAGGGCAGGGCGCGAGGAGAAGCTTTCTTT
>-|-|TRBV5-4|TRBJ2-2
CASRLGQNTGELFF
TGTGCCAGCAGGTTGGGACAAAACACCGGGGAGCTGTTTTTT
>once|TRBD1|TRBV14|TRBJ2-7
CASSHALGQGRYEQYF
TGTGCCAGCAGCCATGCTTTAGGACAGGGACGTTACGAGCAGTACTTC
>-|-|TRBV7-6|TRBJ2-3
CASSLTGISTDTQYF
TGTGCCAGCAGCTTAACAGGGATTAGCACAGATACGCAGTATTTT
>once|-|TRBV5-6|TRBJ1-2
CASSPDTTNYGYTF
TGTGCCAGCAGCCCTGACACTACTAACTATGGCTACACCTTC
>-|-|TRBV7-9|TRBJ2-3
CASSHGDSLLTDTQYF
TGTGCCAGCAGCCACGGCGACTCCTTACTCACAGATACGCAGTATTTT
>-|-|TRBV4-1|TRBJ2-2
CASSQVGEMNTGELFF
TGCGCCAGCAGCCAAGTAGGGGAAATGAACACCGGGGAGCTGTTTTTT
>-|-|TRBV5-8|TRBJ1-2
CASSLQGYGYTF
TGTGCCAGCAGCTTGCAGGGTTATGGCTACACCTTC
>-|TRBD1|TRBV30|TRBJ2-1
CACHPGTGGYNEQFF
TGTGCCTGCCACCCCGGGACAGGGGGCTACAATGAGCAGTTCTTC
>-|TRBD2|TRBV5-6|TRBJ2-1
CASSLRTSGSYNEQFF
TGTGCCAGCAGCCTTAGGACTAGCGGGAGTTACAATGAGCAGTTCTTC
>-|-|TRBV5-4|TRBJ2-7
CASSSQGLHEQYF
TGTGCCAGCAGCTCTCAGGGATTGCACGAGCAGTACTTC
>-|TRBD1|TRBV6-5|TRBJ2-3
CASSYKGRGRKDTQYF
TGTGCCAGCAGTTACAAAGGCAGGGGGCGAAAGGATACGCAGTATTTT
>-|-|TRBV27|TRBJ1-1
CASSSFSGANTEAFF
TGTGCCAGCAGTTCTTTCTCAGGGGCGAACACTGAAGCTTTCTTT
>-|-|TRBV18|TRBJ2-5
CASSLNLGQETQYF
TGTGCCAGCTCTCTTAACTTGGGGCAAGAGACCCAGTACTTC